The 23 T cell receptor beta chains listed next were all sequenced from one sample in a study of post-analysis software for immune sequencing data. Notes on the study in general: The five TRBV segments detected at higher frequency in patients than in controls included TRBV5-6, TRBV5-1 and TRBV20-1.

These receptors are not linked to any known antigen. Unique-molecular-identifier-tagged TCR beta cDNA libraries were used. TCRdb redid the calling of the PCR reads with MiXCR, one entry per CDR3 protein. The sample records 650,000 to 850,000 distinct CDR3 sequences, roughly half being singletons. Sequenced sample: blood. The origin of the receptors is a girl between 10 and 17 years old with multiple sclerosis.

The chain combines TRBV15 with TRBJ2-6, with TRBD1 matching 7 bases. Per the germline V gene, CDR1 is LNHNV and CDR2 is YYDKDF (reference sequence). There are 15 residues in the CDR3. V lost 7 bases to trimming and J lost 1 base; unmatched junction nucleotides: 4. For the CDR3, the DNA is TGTGCCACCACCCCGACAGGGTCTGGGGCCAACGTCCTGACTTTC. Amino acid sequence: CATTPTGSGANVLTF.

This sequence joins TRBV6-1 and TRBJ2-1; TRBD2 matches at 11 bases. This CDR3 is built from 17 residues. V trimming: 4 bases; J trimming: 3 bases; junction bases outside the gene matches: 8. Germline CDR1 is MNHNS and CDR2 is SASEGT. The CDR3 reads CASSAGLTSGIYNEQFF. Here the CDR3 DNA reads TGTGCCAGCAGTGCAGGCCTGACTAGCGGGATCTACAATGAGCAGTTCTTC.

CDR3 coding DNA: TGCAGTGCTATCAAGGGGGCGGGACTAGGTCTTGCTGAGCAGTTCTTC. It translates to CSAIKGAGLGLAEQFF. The chain links TRBV20-1 to TRBJ2-1; maybe TRBD2 (8 bases). Trimming shortened V by 4 bases and J by 9 bases, and 25 bases separated the two germline ends. This CDR3 spans 16 amino acids. Per the germline V gene, CDR1 is DFQATT and CDR2 is SNEGSKA (reference sequence).

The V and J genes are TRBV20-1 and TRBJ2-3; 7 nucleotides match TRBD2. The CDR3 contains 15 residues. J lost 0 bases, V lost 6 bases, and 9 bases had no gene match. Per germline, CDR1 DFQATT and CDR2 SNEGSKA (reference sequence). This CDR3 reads CSAGLTSASTDTQYF. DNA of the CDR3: TGCAGTGCGGGCCTCACTAGCGCTAGCACAGATACGCAGTATTTT.

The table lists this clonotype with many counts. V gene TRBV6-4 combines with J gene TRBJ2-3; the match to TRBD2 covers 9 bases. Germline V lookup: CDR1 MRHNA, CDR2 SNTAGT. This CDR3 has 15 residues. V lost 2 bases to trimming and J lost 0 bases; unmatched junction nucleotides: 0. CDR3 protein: CASSDLAGSTDTQYF. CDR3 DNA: TGTGCCAGCAGTGACCTAGCGGGGAGCACAGATACGCAGTATTTT.

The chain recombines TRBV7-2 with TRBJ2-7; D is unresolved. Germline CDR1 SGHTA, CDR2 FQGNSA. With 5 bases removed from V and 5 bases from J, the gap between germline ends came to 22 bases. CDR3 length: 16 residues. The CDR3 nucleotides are TGTGCCAGCAGCACGACCAACCCCCGCACCTTCCACGAGCAGTACTTC. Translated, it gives CASSTTNPRTFHEQYF.

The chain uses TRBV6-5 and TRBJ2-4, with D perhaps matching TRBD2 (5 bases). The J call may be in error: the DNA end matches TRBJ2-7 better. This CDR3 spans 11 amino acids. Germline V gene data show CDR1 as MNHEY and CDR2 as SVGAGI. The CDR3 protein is CASRGRDEQYF. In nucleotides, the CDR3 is TGTGCCAGCCGGGGAAGGGACGAGCAGTACTTC.

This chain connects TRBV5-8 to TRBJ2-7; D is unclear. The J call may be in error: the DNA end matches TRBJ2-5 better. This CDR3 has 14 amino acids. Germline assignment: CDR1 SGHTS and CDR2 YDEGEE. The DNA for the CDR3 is TGTGCCAGCAGCTTAGACTTCGCTAAAGAGACCCAGTACTTC. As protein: CASSLDFAKETQYF.

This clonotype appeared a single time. DNA for the CDR3: TGTGCCAGCAGCTTCACCGGGGGCCCGAGAGATACGCAGTATTTT. Translated, it gives CASSFTGGPRDTQYF. The chain has TRBV11-3 and TRBJ2-3; perhaps D is TRBD1 or TRBD2 (6 bases each). Looked up from germline, CDR1 is SGHNT and CDR2 is YENEEA. Trimming stripped 3 bases from V and 5 bases from J, with 15 bases between. This CDR3 is built from 15 residues.

The DNA for the CDR3 is TGTGCCAGCAGCCTCCTGGTCGGGGGCCCCTCAGATACGCAGTATTTT. As protein: CASSLLVGGPSDTQYF. The chain employs TRBV14 and TRBJ2-3, with D tentatively TRBD1 or TRBD2 (6 bases each). The CDR3 extends over 16 amino acids. The V gene lost 4 bases and the J gene lost 4 bases, with 18 bases spanning the gap. Germline assignment: CDR1 SGHDN and CDR2 FVKESK.

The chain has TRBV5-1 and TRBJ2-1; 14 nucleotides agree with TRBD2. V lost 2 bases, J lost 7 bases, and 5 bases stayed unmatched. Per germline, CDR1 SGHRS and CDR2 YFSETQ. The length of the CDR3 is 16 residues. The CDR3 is CASSFGLAGGINEQFF. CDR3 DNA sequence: TGCGCCAGCAGCTTTGGACTAGCGGGAGGTATTAATGAGCAGTTCTTC.

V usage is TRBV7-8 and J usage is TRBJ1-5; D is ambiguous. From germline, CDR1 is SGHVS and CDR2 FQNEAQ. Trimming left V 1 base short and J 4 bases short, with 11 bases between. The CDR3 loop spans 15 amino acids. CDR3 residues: CASSLVAVRNQPQHF. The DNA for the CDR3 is TGTGCCAGCAGCTTAGTGGCAGTCCGGAATCAGCCCCAGCATTTT.

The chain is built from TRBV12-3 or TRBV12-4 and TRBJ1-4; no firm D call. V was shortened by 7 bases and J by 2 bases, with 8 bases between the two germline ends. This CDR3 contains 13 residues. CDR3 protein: CASTRMTNEKLFF. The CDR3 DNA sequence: TGTGCCAGCACCCGGATGACTAATGAAAAACTGTTTTTT.

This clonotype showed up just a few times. CDR3 in DNA: TGTGCCAGCAACGTAGCGGGAGATGTGTCCTACGAGCAGTACTTC. Translation gives CASNVAGDVSYEQYF. V and J are TRBV2 and TRBJ2-7; 9 bases line up with TRBD2. Unmatched junction bases numbered 8, after V lost 7 bases and J lost 1 base. The germline gives CDR1 SNHLY, CDR2 FYNNEI. The CDR3 is 15 amino acids.

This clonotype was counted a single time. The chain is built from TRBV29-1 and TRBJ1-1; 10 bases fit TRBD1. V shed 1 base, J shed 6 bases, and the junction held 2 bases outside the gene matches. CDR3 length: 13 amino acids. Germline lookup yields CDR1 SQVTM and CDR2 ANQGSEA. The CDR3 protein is CSVEGQGASEAFF. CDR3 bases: TGCAGCGTTGAAGGACAGGGGGCTTCTGAAGCTTTCTTT.

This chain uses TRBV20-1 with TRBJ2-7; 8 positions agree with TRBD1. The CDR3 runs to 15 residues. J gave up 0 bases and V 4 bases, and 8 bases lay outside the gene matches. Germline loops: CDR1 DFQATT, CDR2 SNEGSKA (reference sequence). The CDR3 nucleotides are TGCAGTGCTACGAGGGACAGGCCAAGCTCCTACGAGCAGTACTTC. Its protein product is CSATRDRPSSYEQYF.

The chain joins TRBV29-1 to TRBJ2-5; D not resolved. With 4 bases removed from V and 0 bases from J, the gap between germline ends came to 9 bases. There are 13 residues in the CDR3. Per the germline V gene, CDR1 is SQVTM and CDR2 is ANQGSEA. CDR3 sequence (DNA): TGCAGCGTTGGGGCAGTGTACCAAGAGACCCAGTACTTC. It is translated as CSVGAVYQETQYF.

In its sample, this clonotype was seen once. The DNA of the CDR3 is TGTGCCAGCAGTGAACGGGCGAGGCCGGCCTATGGCTACACCTTC. The encoded protein is CASSERARPAYGYTF. The V gene is TRBV25-1, the J gene TRBJ1-2; unclear D gene. V was clipped by 2 bases and J by 4 bases, with 14 bases between them. Germline CDR1 MGHDK, CDR2 SYGVNS. This CDR3 has 15 residues.

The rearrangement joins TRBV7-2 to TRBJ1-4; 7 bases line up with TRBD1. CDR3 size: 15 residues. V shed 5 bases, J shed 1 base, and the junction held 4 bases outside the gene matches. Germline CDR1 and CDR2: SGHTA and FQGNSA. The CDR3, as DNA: TGTGCCAGCAGCGGCAGGGGGAAAACTAATGAAAAACTGTTTTTT. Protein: CASSGRGKTNEKLFF.

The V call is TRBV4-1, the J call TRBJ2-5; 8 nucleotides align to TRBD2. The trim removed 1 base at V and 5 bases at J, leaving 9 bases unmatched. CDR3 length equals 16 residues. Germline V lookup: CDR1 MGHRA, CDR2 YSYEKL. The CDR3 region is CASSQGVSGSVETQYF. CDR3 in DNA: TGCGCCAGCAGCCAAGGGGTGAGCGGGAGTGTGGAGACCCAGTACTTC.

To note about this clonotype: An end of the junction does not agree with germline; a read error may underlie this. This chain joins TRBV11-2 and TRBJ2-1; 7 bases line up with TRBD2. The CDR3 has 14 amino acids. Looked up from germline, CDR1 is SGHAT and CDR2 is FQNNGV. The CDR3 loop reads CASSLGGGTDEQFF. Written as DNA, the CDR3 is TGTGCCAGCAGCTTAGGGGGGGGGACGGATGAGCAGTTCTTT.

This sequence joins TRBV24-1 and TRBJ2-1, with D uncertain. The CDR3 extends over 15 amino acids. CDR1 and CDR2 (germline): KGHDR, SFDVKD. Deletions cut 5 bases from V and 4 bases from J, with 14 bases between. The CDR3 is CATSGWVDGYNEQFF. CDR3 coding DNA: TGTGCCACCAGTGGATGGGTTGACGGGTACAATGAGCAGTTCTTC.

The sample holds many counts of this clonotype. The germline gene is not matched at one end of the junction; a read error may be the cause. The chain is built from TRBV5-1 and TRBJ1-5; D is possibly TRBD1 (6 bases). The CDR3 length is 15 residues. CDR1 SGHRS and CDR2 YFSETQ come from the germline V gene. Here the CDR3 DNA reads TGTGCCAGCAGTTTAGAGGGGGGAGGCAATCAGCCCCAGCATTTT. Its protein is CASSLEGGGNQPQHF.